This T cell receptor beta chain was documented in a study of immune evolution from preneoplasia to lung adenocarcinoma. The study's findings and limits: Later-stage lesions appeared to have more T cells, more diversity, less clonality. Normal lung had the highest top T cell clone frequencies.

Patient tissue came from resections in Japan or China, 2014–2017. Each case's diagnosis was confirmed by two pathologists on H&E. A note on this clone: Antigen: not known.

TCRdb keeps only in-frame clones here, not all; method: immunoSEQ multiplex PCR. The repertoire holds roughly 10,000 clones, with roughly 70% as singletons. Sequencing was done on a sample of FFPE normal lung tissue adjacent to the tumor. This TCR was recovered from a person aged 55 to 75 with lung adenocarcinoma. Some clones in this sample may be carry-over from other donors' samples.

Written as DNA, the CDR3 is TGTGCCAGCAGCGCCGGGACTAGCAATACAGATACGCAGTATTTT. Protein sequence: CASSAGTSNTDTQYF. This sequence joins TRBV5-4 and TRBJ2-3, with TRBD2 matching over 9 bases. The CDR3 contains 15 residues. Trimming took 4 bases from V and 3 from J; bases not matched to a gene: 6. Germline assignment: CDR1 SGHNT and CDR2 YYREEE (reference sequence).